This T cell receptor (beta chain) was obtained from a study of blood T cells in healthy people across ages. Whole-study results and caveats: Versus aged donors, long-lived donors had higher diversity and more naive CD4+ cells.

This clonotype was seen a handful of times. Its matching antigen is unknown. Germline lookup yields CDR1 MGHDK and CDR2 SYGVNS. V lost 5 bases to trimming and J lost 2 bases, with 10 bases between them. CDR3 length equals 14 residues. A J-beta primer mix and a sample-barcoded 5' primer were used in a second PCR of about 7 to 11 cycles. TCRdb passed the 5' RACE reads through MiXCR, listing each CDR3 protein once. The sample holds around 1,900,000 distinct CDR3 sequences, roughly two fifths seen once. This chain connects TRBV25-1 to TRBJ2-1; possible D gene TRBD1, 5 bases. The origin of this receptor is a human donor in good health. The sample taken for sequencing was blood. In nucleotides, the CDR3 is TGTGCCAGCAGTATAACAGGTACCTACAATGAGCAGTTCTTC. Protein product: CASSITGTYNEQFF.